This TCR beta chain was found in a study of shared T cell receptors in the human thymus. Trimming removed 4 bases from V and 7 bases from J; junction bases left unmatched: 13. The germline gives CDR1 SGDLS, CDR2 YYNGEE. This CDR3 is 15 amino acids long. Some clones are missing from TCRdb's copy, which holds only in-frame ones; the method was immunoSEQ multiplex PCR. The sample lists approximately 68,000 clones; about 95% were seen once. The sequence came from a human donor. The sample comprised thymocytes. The rearrangement links TRBV9 to TRBJ1-2, with 7 bases matching TRBD1. Here the CDR3 reads CASSPGQDSFFGYTF. In DNA, the CDR3 is TGTGCCAGCAGCCCAGGACAGGACTCATTTTTTGGCTACACCTTC. Full variable domain (outside the CDR3, taken from reference TRBV9 and TRBJ1-2): DSGVTQTPKHLITATGQRVTLRCSPRSGDLSVYWYQQSLDQGLQFLIQYYNGEERAKGNILERFSAQQFPDLHSELNLSSLELGDSALYFCASSPGQDSFFGYTFGSGTRLTVV.